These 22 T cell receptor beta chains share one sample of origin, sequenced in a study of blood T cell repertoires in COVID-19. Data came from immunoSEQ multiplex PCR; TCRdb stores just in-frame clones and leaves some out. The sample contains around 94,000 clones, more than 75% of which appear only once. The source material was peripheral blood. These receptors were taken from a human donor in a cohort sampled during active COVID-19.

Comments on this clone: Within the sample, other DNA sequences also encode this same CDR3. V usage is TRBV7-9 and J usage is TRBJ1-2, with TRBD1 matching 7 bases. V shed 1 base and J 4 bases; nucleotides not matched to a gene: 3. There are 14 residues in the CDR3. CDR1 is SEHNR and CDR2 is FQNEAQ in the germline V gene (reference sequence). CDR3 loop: CASSLGQGGYGYTF. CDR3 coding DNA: TGTGCCAGCAGCTTAGGCCAGGGGGGCTATGGCTACACCTTC. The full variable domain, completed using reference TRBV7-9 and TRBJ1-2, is DTGVSQNPRHKITKRGQNVTFRCDPISEHNRLYWYRQTLGQGPEFLTYFQNEAQLEKSRLLSDRFSAERPKGSFSTLEIQRTEQGDSAMYLCASSLGQGGYGYTFGSGTRLTVV.

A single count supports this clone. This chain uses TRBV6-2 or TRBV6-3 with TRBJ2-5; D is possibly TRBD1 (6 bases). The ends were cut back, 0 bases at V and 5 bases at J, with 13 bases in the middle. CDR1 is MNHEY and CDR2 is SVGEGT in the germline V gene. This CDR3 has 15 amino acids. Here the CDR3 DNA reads TGTGCCAGCAGTTACTCCACGGAAAGGGGGGAGACCCAGTACTTC. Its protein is CASSYSTERGETQYF.

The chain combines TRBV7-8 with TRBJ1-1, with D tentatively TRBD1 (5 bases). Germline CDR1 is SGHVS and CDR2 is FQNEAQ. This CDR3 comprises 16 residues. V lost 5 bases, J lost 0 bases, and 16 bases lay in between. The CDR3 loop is CASSQAGQAMNTEAFF. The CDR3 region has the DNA TGTGCCAGCAGCCAAGCGGGGCAGGCGATGAACACTGAAGCTTTCTTT.

The DNA of the CDR3 is TGTGCCAGCAGCTTAAACGGGGGGCCAGATACGCAGTATTTT. It specifies CASSLNGGPDTQYF. J is TRBJ2-3 and V is TRBV7-2; D perhaps matches TRBD2 (7 bases). V dropped 2 bases and J dropped 4 bases, with 10 bases sitting between them. The germline V gene encodes CDR1 SGHTA and CDR2 FQGNSA. CDR3 size: 14 residues.

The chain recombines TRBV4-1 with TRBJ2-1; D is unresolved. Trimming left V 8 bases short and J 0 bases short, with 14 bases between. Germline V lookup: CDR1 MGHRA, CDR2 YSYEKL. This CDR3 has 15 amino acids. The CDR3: CASGRILSSYNEQFF. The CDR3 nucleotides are TGCGCCAGCGGCCGCATTCTAAGCTCCTACAATGAGCAGTTCTTC.

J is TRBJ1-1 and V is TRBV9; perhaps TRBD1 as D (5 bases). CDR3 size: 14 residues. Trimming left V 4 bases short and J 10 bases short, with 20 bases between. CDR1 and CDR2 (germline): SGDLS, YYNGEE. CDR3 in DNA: TGTGCCAGCAGCCAATCTCCTGGGGCTTCAGGAGCTTTCTTT. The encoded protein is CASSQSPGASGAFF.

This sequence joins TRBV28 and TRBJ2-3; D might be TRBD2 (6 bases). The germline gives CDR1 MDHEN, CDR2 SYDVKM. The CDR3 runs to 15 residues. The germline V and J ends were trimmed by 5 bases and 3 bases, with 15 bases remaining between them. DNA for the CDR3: TGTGCCAGCAGTCCATTACTAGCATCTACAGATACGCAGTATTTT. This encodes CASSPLLASTDTQYF.

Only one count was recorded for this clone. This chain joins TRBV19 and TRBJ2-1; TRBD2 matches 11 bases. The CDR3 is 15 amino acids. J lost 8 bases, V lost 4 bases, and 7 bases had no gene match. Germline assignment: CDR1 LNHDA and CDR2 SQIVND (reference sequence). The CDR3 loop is CASSTSGGPFDEQFF. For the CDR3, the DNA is TGTGCCAGTAGTACTAGCGGGGGGCCCTTCGATGAGCAGTTCTTC.

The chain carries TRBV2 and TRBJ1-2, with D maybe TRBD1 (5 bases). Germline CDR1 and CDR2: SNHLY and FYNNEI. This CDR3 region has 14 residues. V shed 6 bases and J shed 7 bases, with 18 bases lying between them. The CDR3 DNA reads TGTGCCAGCAGCCTGAGACAGAGGTTGGGTGGCTACACCTTC. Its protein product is CASSLRQRLGGYTF.

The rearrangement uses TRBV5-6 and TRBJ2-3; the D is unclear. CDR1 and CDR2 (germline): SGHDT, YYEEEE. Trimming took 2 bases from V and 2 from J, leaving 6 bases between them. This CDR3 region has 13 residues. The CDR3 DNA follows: TGTGCCAGCAGCTTTCCTCCCACAGATACGCAGTATTTT. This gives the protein CASSFPPTDTQYF.

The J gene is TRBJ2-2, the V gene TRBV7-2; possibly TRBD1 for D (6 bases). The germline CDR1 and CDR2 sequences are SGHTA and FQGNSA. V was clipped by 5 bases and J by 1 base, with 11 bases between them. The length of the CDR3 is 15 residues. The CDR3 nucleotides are TGTGCCAGCAGCCTGATGGACAGGAACACCGGGGAGCTGTTTTTT. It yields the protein CASSLMDRNTGELFF.

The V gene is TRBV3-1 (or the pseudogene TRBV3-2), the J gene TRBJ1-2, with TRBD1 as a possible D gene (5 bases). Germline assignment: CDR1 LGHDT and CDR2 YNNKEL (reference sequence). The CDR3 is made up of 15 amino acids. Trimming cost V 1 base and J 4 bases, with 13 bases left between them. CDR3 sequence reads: CASSQVGGVSYGYTF. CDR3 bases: TGTGCCAGCAGCCAAGTGGGGGGTGTGAGCTATGGCTACACCTTC.

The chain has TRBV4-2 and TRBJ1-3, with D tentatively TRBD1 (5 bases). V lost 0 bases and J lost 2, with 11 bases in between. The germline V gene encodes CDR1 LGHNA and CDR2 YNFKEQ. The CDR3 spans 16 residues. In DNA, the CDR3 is TGTGCCAGCAGCCAAGAGGGGGGAATGGCTGGAAACACCATATATTTT. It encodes CASSQEGGMAGNTIYF.

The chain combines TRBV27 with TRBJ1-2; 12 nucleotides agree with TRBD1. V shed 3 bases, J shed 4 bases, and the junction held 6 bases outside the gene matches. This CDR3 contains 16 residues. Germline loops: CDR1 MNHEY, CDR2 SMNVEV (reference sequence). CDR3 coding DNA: TGTGCCAGCAGTTTCCGGGACAGGGGGCGCGGCTATGGCTACACCTTC. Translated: CASSFRDRGRGYGYTF.

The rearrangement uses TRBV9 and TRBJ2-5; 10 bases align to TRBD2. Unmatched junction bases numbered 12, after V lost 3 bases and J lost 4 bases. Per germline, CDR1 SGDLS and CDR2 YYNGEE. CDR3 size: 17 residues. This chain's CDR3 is CASSAPNLAGVGETQYF. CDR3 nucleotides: TGTGCCAGCAGCGCACCAAATCTAGCGGGGGTTGGAGAGACCCAGTACTTC.

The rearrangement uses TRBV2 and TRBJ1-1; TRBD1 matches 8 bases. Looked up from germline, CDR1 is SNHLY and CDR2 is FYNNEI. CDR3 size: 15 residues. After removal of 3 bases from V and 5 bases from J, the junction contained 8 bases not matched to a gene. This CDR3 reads CASSDPGQAATEAFF. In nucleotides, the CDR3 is TGTGCCAGCAGTGATCCGGGACAGGCAGCGACTGAAGCTTTCTTT.

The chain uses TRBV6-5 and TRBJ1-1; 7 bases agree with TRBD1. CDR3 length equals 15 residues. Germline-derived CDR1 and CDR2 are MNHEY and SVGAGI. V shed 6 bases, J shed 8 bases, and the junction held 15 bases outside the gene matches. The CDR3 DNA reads TGTGCCAGCAGCACCCGGGACAGTCGGCCGCACGAAGCTTTCTTT. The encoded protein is CASSTRDSRPHEAFF.

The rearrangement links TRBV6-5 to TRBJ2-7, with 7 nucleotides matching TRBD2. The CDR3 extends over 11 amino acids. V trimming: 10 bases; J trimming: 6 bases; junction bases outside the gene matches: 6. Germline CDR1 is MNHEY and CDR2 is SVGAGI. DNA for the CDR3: TGTGCCACCAGAGGGAGGGGCGAGCAGTACTTC. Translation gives CATRGRGEQYF.

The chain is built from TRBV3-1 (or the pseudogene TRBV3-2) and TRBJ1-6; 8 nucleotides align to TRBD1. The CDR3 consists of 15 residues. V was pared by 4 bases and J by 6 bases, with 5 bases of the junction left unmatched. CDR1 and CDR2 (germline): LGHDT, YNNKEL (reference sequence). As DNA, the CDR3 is TGTGCCAGCAGCCTGCGGGACAGGACTAATTCACCCCTCCACTTT. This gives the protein CASSLRDRTNSPLHF.

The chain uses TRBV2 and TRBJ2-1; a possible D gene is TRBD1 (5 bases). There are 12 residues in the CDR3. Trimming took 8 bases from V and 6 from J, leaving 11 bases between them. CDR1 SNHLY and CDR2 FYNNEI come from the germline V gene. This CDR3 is CASVPQGNEQFF. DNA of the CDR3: TGTGCCAGCGTGCCCCAGGGCAATGAGCAGTTCTTC.

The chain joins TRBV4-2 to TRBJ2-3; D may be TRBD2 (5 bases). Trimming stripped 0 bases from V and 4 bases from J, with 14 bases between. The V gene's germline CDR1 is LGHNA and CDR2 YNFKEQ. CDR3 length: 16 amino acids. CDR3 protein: CASSQDLASIADTQYF. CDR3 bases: TGTGCCAGCAGCCAAGACCTGGCTAGCATCGCAGATACGCAGTATTTT.

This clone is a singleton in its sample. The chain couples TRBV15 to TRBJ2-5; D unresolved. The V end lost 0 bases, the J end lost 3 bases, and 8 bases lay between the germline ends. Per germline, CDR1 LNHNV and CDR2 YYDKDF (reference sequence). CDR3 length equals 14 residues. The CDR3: CATSRDLAEETQYF. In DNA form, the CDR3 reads TGTGCCACCAGCAGAGATTTGGCTGAAGAGACCCAGTACTTC.